Listed here is a single T cell receptor (beta chain). Template switching (which added a universal primer site) was used, and cDNA carried unique molecular identifiers. TCRdb re-called the 5' RACE reads through MiXCR, storing one row per CDR3 protein. The table records approximately 230,000 distinct CDR3 sequences, more than 13% of them present only once. This sample is drawn from a study of identical twins. The ends lost 3 bases at V and 3 bases at J; junction bases unmatched: 8. There are 15 residues in the CDR3. Per the germline V gene, CDR1 is LNHDA and CDR2 is SQIVND (reference sequence). This TCR was recovered from a woman aged 18-29 years in good health. The specimen sequenced was memory (CD45RO+) T cells sorted from blood. The genes are TRBV19 and TRBJ2-7, with TRBD1 matching 7 bases. This chain's CDR3 is CASSMSGTEFYEQYF. In nucleotides, the CDR3 is TGTGCCAGTAGTATGTCCGGGACAGAATTCTACGAGCAGTACTTC.